These T cell receptor beta chains were read from a single sample in a study of control samples from healthy donors and cancer patients. Only in-frame clones appear in the TCRdb table, and some are missing; sequencing was by immunoSEQ multiplex PCR. The profile shows approximately 80,000 clones, 90% to 95% of them singletons. Sequencing was carried out using blood. The receptors come from a man aged 25-45 years in good health. Each CDR3 is given with its conserved first and last residue. Fields, in order: J gene, CDR3 length, V gene, D gene, CDR3 protein, CDR3 DNA. D genes are given only for firm matches.

TRBJ2-1,16,TRBV5-4,NA,CASSHRRRIGHNEQFF,TGTGCCAGCAGCCACAGACGCAGGATCGGACACAATGAGCAGTTCTTC
TRBJ2-1,15,TRBV7-3,TRBD2,CASSTGGLARNEQFF,TGTGCCAGCAGCACAGGCGGACTAGCGCGCAATGAGCAGTTCTTC
TRBJ2-4,14,TRBV10-1,TRBD2,CASSESGSRNIQYF,TGCGCCAGCAGTGAAAGCGGGAGTCGTAACATTCAGTACTTC
TRBJ2-6,16,TRBV5-1,TRBD1,CASRGQVFSGANVLTF,TGCGCCAGCAGAGGACAGGTGTTCTCTGGGGCCAACGTCCTGACTTTC
TRBJ1-1,12,TRBV5-6,TRBD1,CASSEGGSEAFF,TGTGCCAGCAGTGAAGGGGGCTCTGAAGCTTTCTTT
TRBJ1-2,15,TRBV3-1/TRBV3-2,NA,CASSAGTGRTYGYTF,TGTGCCAGCAGCGCCGGTACAGGGAGGACCTATGGCTACACCTTC
TRBJ2-7,13,TRBV28,TRBD1,CASIGLTGSEQYF,TGTGCCAGCATCGGGCTGACAGGGAGCGAGCAGTACTTC
TRBJ2-3,15,TRBV6-5,NA,CASSYTSSGTDTQYF,TGTGCCAGCAGTTACACTAGCAGTGGAACAGATACGCAGTATTTT
TRBJ2-3,17,TRBV5-8,TRBD2,CASSLRLAGGSTDTQYF,TGTGCCAGCAGCTTGCGCCTAGCGGGGGGGAGCACAGATACGCAGTATTTT
TRBJ2-5,18,TRBV5-1,TRBD2,CASSFHQGLAGTVETQYF,TGCGCCAGCAGCTTCCACCAGGGACTAGCGGGAACGGTGGAGACCCAGTACTTC
TRBJ2-7,16,TRBV19,NA,CASSTTLSGAQYEQYF,TGTGCCAGTAGTACCACCCTTTCCGGGGCCCAATACGAGCAGTACTTC
TRBJ1-4,13,TRBV11-2,NA,CASSLPPGEKLFF,TGCGCCAGCAGCTTACCCCCAGGTGAAAAACTGTTTTTT
TRBJ2-3,14,TRBV6-2/TRBV6-3,NA,CASSSLPSVDTQYF,TGTGCCAGCAGTTCTCTACCTAGTGTCGATACGCAGTATTTT